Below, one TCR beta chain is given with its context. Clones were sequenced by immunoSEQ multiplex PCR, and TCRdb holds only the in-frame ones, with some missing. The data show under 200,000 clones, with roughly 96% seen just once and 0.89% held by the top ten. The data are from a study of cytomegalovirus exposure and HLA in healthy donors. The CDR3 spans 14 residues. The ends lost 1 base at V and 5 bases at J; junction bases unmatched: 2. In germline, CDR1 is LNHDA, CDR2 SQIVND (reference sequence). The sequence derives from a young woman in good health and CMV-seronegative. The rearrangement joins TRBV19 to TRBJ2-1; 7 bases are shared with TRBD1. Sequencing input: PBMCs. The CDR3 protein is CASSIGGQNNEQFF. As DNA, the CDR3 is TGTGCCAGTAGTATAGGGGGACAGAACAATGAGCAGTTCTTC.